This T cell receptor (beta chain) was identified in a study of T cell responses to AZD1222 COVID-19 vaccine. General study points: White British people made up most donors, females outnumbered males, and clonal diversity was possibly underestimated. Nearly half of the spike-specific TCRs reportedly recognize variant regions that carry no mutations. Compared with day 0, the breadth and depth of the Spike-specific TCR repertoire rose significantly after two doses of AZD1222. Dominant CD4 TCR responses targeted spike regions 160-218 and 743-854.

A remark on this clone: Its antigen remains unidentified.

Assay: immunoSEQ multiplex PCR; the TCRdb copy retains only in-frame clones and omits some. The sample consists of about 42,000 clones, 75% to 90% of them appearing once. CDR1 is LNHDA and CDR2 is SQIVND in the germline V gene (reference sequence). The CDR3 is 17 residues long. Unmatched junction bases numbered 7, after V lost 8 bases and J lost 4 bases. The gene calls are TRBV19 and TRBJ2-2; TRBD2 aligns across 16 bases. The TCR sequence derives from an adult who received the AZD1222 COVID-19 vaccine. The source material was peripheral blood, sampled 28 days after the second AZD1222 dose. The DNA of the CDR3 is TGTGCCAGTTTTGGGACTAGCGGGGGGGCCGGCACCGGGGAGCTGTTTTTT. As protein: CASFGTSGGAGTGELFF.